These 15 T cell receptor beta chains originate from one sample sequenced in a study of identical twins. TCRdb analysed the 5' RACE reads with MiXCR anew, one entry per CDR3 protein. The top ten hold less than 2.5% of the sample, which has hundreds of thousands of distinct CDR3 sequences, under 9.5% seen once. This sample also appeared in a second study, on yellow fever vaccine responses in identical twins.

The sequencing sample was made of memory (CD45RO+) T cells sorted from blood. These receptors were collected from a woman between 18 and 29 years old in good health.

This clonotype was counted many times. The V and J genes are TRBV7-8 and TRBJ2-7; tentatively, D is TRBD1 (5 bases). The CDR3 is 15 residues long. Trimming stripped 2 bases from V and 2 bases from J, with 13 bases between. CDR1 and CDR2 (germline): SGHVS, FQNEAQ. The CDR3 loop reads CASSLNLQATYEQYV. Here the CDR3 DNA reads TGTGCCAGCAGCTTAAATCTACAGGCCACCTACGAGCAGTACGTC.

In this sample, this clonotype turned up many times. The chain carries TRBV3-1 and TRBJ1-1; 7 nucleotides agree with TRBD1. V lost 2 bases and J lost 2; bases outside the gene matches: 2. Germline V gene data show CDR1 as LGHDT and CDR2 as YNNKEL (reference sequence). CDR3 length: 14 amino acids. This chain's CDR3 is CASSQRDRNTEAFF. In DNA, the CDR3 is TGTGCCAGCAGCCAACGGGACAGAAACACTGAAGCTTTCTTT. The full variable domain, with the rest looked up from reference TRBV3-1 and TRBJ1-1, is DTAVSQTPKYLVTQMGNDKSIKCEQNLGHDTMYWYKQDSKKFLKIMFSYNNKELIINETVPNRFSPKSPDKAHLNLHINSLELGDSAVYFCASSQRDRNTEAFFGQGTRLTVV.

The table lists this clonotype with a few counts. The V and J genes are TRBV20-1 and TRBJ2-7; the match to TRBD1 covers 10 bases. The CDR3 sequence is 13 residues long. The germline gives CDR1 DFQATT, CDR2 SNEGSKA (reference sequence). Trimming at V came to 6 bases and at J to 3 bases, leaving 5 bases not matched to a gene. CDR3 residues: CSARTGGGYEQYV. CDR3 sequence (DNA): TGCAGTGCAAGGACAGGGGGAGGCTACGAGCAGTACGTC.

In this sample, this clonotype turned up many times. The CDR3, as DNA: TGCGCCAGCAGTGGTTCGGATACGAACACCGGGGAGCTGTTTTTT. Residues: CASSGSDTNTGELFF. V gene TRBV10-2 combines with J gene TRBJ2-2; D is uncertain. The CDR3 is 15 amino acids. Germline lookup yields CDR1 WSHSY and CDR2 SAAADI. V was cut by 4 bases and J by 0 bases, with 9 bases left in between.

Note on this clonotype: A clone one base away is much larger, so this may be a read error. The rearrangement links TRBV14 to TRBJ2-1; D possibly corresponds to TRBD1 (7 bases). The CDR3 consists of 13 residues. Per the germline V gene, CDR1 is SGHDN and CDR2 is FVKESK. The CDR3 DNA reads as TGTGTCAGCAGCCAACAGGGGAGGAATGAGCAGTTCTTC. Protein sequence: CVSSQQGRNEQFF. The whole variable domain, remainder taken from reference TRBV14 and TRBJ2-1, is EAGVTQFPSHSVIEKGQTVTLRCDPISGHDNLYWYRRVMGKEIKFLLHFVKESKQDESGMPNNRFLAERTGGTYSTLKVQPAELEDSGVYFCVSSQQGRNEQFFGPGTRLTVL.

This clonotype was picked up a small number of times. The V and J genes are TRBV6-1 and TRBJ2-7, with 8 bases lining up with TRBD1. After removal of 7 bases from V and 3 bases from J, the junction contained 8 bases not matched to a gene. CDR1 is MNHNS, CDR2 SASEGT, per germline. This CDR3 is built from 14 residues. The CDR3 spells CASNGPGQVYEQYF. The CDR3, as DNA: TGTGCCAGCAACGGTCCGGGACAGGTCTACGAGCAGTACTTC.

The chain links TRBV5-1 to TRBJ2-1; 12 nucleotides agree with TRBD2. This CDR3 spans 16 amino acids. The germline V gene has CDR1 SGHRS and CDR2 YFSETQ. V was pared by 4 bases and J by 2 bases, with 4 bases of the junction left unmatched. The CDR3 here is CASSPRLAGAYNEQFF. The DNA for the CDR3 is TGCGCCAGCAGCCCCAGACTAGCGGGAGCCTACAATGAGCAGTTCTTC.

In its sample, this clonotype was seen many times. The V call is TRBV6-2 or TRBV6-3, the J call TRBJ2-2; 7 bases agree with TRBD2. V shed 6 bases and J 0 bases; nucleotides not matched to a gene: 4. The CDR3 has 15 amino acids. Per germline, CDR1 MNHEY and CDR2 SVGEGT. CDR3 DNA sequence: TGTGCCAGCAGCCAGCGGGGTACGAACACCGGGGAGCTGTTTTTT. It specifies CASSQRGTNTGELFF.

This clonotype was observed a few times. V gene TRBV15 combines with J gene TRBJ1-1; TRBD1 might be the D (5 bases). The CDR3 extends over 13 amino acids. Germline V gene data show CDR1 as LNHNV and CDR2 as YYDKDF (reference sequence). Trimming stripped 11 bases from V and 1 base from J, with 14 bases between. CDR3 loop: CAYATGPNTEAFF. DNA for the CDR3: TGTGCCTACGCTACGGGGCCGAACACTGAAGCTTTCTTT.

This clonotype was seen at least ten times. The CDR3: CASSRTGALNTEAFF. DNA for the CDR3: TGCGCCAGCAGCCGAACAGGGGCACTGAACACTGAAGCTTTCTTT. The rearrangement joins TRBV4-1 to TRBJ1-1; 7 nucleotides line up with TRBD1. Germline loops: CDR1 MGHRA, CDR2 YSYEKL. The CDR3 is 15 residues long. The trim removed 4 bases at V and 0 bases at J, leaving 5 bases unmatched.

This clonotype was detected only a few times. The J gene is TRBJ2-1, the V gene TRBV5-8; 8 bases align to TRBD2. The CDR3 runs to 13 residues. CDR1 is SGHTS and CDR2 is YDEGEE in the germline V gene. V shed 4 bases and J 9 bases; nucleotides not matched to a gene: 6. As DNA, the CDR3 is TGTGCCAGCAGCACCGGGACTAGGGGTGAGCAGTTCTTC. Encoded protein: CASSTGTRGEQFF.

This clonotype appeared a few times. The chain recombines TRBV6-5 with TRBJ2-3; D is uncertain. The V end lost 0 bases, the J end lost 0 bases, and 4 bases lay between the germline ends. CDR1 MNHEY and CDR2 SVGAGI come from the germline V gene. The CDR3 has 14 amino acids. In DNA, the CDR3 is TGTGCCAGCAGTTACTCGAGTAGCACAGATACGCAGTATTTT. This sequence encodes CASSYSSSTDTQYF.

The CDR3 DNA reads as TGTGCCATCAGTGCCCAACAGGGTTCACCCCTCCACTTT. It specifies CAISAQQGSPLHF. The V gene is TRBV10-3, the J gene TRBJ1-6; tentatively, D is TRBD1 (6 bases). Trimming removed 4 bases from V and 9 bases from J, with 10 bases in between. The CDR3 length is 13 residues. Germline assignment: CDR1 ENHRY and CDR2 SYGVKD.

This clonotype was observed a handful of times. The rearrangement links TRBV12-3 or TRBV12-4 to TRBJ2-1; 11 bases are shared with TRBD2. J was trimmed by 1 base and V by 7 bases; bases with no gene match: 12. This CDR3 is 18 amino acids long. The CDR3 loop is CASTGGLAGGRSYNEQFF. The CDR3 coding sequence is TGTGCCAGCACGGGTGGGCTAGCGGGAGGTAGGTCCTACAATGAGCAGTTCTTC.

This rearrangement joins TRBV12-3 or TRBV12-4 to TRBJ2-2; no clear D gene. The V and J ends lost 6 bases and 6 bases respectively, with 14 bases between them. This CDR3 has 14 amino acids. The CDR3 loop reads CASSRSSSSGELFF. Here the CDR3 DNA reads TGTGCCAGCAGCCGGTCTAGTAGTTCCGGGGAGCTGTTTTTT.